The sequence of this TCR beta chain was determined in a study of blood T cells in healthy people across ages. With respect to this clonotype: The target antigen is unknown.

Study results and caveats: CMV status of donors was not determined, possibly confounding expanded clonotype changes. Age advanced and TCR beta diversity per million T cells fell, roughly linearly. With unsorted PBMCs, a conclusive comparison of naive versus antigen-experienced cells was not possible.

The second PCR ran roughly 6 to 11 cycles with a sample-barcoded 5' primer and J-beta primers. Each cDNA molecule was tagged by a template-switch adaptor that had 12 random nucleotides. TCRdb re-called the 5' RACE reads with MiXCR, one entry per CDR3 protein. This table has more than 650,000 distinct CDR3 sequences, about a fifth appearing once. The CDR3 runs to 16 residues. V shed 2 bases and J shed 7 bases, with 17 bases lying between them. Per germline, CDR1 MNHEY and CDR2 SVGEGT. The TCR sequence derives from a man aged 65 to 85 in good health. This chain connects TRBV6-2 or TRBV6-3 to TRBJ2-2, with D perhaps matching TRBD1 or TRBD2 (5 bases each). Specimen: blood. The CDR3 sequence is CASSYHGAKPSGELFF. For the CDR3, the DNA is TGTGCCAGCAGTTACCACGGGGCCAAGCCCAGCGGGGAGCTGTTTTTT.